The clone carrying this T cell receptor beta chain was picked up many times. These data are taken from a study of T cells in Graves' hyperthyroidism and ophthalmopathy. Regions amplified from RNA transcripts were the TCR beta CDR3 regions. HTBI primers were the set used in a first-round RT-PCR of the TCR CDR3. TCRdb re-derived calls from the multiplex PCR reads in MiXCR, one entry per CDR3 protein. Of 500,000 to 700,000 distinct CDR3 sequences in the sample, approximately 15% were seen once. The V and J ends lost 4 bases and 4 bases respectively, with 20 bases between them. Germline V gives CDR1 SGHNT, CDR2 YYREEE (reference sequence). There are 16 residues in the CDR3.

This clonotype originated in a woman aged 18-35 years with Graves' hyperthyroidism. J is TRBJ2-5 and V is TRBV5-4; perhaps TRBD1 as D (5 bases). The sequencing sample was made of blood. DNA of the CDR3: TGTGCCAGCAGCACGGTGACAGTCGGGTCGGGAGAGACCCAGTACTTC. Protein product: CASSTVTVGSGETQYF.